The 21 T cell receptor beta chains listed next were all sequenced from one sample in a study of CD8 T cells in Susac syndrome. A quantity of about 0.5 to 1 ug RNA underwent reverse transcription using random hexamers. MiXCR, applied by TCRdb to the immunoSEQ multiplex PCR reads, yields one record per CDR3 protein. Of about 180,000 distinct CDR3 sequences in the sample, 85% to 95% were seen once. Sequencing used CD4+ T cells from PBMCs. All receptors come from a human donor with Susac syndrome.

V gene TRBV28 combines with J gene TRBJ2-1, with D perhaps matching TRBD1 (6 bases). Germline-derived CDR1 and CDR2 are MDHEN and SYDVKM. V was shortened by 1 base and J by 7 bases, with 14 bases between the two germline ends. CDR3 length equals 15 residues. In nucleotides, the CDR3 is TGTGCCAGCAGTTTATACAGGGCGGTACGAAATGAGCAGTTCTTC. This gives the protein CASSLYRAVRNEQFF.

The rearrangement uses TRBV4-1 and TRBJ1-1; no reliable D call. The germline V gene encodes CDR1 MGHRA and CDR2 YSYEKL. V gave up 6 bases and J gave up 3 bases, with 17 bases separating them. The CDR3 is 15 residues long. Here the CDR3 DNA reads TGCGCCAGCAGAAATACCGGAGGGAAGGACACTGAAGCTTTCTTT. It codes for CASRNTGGKDTEAFF.

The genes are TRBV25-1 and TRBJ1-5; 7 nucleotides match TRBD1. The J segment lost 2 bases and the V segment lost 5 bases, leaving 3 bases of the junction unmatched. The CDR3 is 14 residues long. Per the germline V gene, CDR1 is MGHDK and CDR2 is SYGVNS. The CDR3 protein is CASSKTGGNQPQHF. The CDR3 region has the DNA TGTGCCAGCAGTAAAACAGGGGGCAATCAGCCCCAGCATTTT.

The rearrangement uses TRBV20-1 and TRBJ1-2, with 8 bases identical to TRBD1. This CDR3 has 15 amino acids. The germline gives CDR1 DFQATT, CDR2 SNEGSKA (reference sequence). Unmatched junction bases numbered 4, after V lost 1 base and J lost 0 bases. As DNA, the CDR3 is TGCAGTGCTAGAGGGACAGGGTATTCTAACTATGGCTACACCTTC. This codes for CSARGTGYSNYGYTF.

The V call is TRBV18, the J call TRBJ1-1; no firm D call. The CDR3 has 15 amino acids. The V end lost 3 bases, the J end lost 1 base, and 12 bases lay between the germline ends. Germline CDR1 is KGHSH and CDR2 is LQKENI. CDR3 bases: TGTGCCAGCTCACCGTCCGGGGATTCGAACACTGAAGCTTTCTTT. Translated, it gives CASSPSGDSNTEAFF.

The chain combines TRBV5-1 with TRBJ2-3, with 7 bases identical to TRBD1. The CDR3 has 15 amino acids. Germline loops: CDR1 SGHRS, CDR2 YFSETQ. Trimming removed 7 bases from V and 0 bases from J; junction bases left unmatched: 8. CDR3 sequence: CASERDRASTDTQYF. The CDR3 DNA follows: TGCGCCAGCGAGAGAGACAGGGCTAGCACAGATACGCAGTATTTT.

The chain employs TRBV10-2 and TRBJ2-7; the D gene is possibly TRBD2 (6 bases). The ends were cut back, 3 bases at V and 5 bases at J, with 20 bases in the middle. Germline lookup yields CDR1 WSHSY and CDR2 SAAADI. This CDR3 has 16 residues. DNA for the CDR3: TGCGCCAGCAGTGACTCCCTGGCGGGGATGAGGCACGAGCAGTACTTC. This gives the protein CASSDSLAGMRHEQYF.

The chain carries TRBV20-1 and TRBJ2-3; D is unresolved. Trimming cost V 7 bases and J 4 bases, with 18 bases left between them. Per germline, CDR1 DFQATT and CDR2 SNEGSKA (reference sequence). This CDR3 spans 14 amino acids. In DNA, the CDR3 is TGCAGTGTCCGAGGTGGTAGAGGAGCAGATACGCAGTATTTT. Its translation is CSVRGGRGADTQYF.

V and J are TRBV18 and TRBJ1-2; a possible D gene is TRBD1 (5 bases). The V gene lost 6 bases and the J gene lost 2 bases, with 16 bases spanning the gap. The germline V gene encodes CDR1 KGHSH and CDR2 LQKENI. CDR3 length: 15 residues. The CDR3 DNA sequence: TGTGCCAGCTCTTCCGGGACGGCTAACAACTATGGCTACACCTTC. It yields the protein CASSSGTANNYGYTF.

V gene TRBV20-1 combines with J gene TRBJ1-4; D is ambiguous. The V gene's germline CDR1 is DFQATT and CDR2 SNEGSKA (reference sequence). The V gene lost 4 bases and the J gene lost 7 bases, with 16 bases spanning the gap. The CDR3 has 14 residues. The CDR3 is CSAIKRDGFEKLFF. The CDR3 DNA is TGCAGTGCTATCAAGAGGGATGGGTTTGAAAAACTGTTTTTT.

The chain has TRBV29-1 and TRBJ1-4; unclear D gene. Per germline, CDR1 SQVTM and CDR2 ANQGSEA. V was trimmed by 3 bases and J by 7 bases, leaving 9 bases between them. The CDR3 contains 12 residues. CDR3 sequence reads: CSVDSGGEKLFF. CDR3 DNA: TGCAGCGTTGATTCGGGAGGTGAAAAACTGTTTTTT.

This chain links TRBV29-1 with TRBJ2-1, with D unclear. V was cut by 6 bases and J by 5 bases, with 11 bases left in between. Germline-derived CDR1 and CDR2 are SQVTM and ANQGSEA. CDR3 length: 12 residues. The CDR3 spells CSVGQLDNEQFF. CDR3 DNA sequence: TGCAGCGTGGGCCAGCTAGACAATGAGCAGTTCTTC.

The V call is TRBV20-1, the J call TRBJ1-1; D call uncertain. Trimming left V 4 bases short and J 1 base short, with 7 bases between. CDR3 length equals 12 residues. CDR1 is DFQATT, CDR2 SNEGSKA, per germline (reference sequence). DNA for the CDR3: TGCAGTGCTACGGACGGGAACACTGAAGCTTTCTTT. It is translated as CSATDGNTEAFF.

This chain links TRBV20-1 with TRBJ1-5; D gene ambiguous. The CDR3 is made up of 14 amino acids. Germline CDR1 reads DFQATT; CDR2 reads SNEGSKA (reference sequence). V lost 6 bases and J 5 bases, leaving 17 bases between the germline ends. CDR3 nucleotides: TGCAGTGCCTCTAAGTTTTGGGAGGATCAGCCCCAGCATTTT. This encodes CSASKFWEDQPQHF.

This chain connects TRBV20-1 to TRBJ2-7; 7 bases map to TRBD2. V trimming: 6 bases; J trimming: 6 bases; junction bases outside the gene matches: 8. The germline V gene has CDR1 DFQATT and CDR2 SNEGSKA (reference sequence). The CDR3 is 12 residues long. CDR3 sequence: CSALKGGIEQYF. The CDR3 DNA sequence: TGCAGTGCCCTCAAGGGAGGGATCGAGCAGTACTTC.

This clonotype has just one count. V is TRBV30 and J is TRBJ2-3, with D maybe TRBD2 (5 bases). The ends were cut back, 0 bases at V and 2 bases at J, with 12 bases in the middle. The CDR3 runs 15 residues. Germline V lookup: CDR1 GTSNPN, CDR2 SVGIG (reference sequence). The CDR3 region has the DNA TGTGCCTGGAGTGTAATGGGAGTCACCACAGATACGCAGTATTTT. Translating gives CAWSVMGVTTDTQYF.

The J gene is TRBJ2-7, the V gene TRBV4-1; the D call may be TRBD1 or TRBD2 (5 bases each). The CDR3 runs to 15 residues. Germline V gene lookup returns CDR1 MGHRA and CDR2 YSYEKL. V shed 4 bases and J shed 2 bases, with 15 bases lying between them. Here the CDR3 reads CASSRSGTEAYEQYF. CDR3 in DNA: TGCGCCAGCAGCCGTTCCGGGACGGAAGCCTACGAGCAGTACTTC.

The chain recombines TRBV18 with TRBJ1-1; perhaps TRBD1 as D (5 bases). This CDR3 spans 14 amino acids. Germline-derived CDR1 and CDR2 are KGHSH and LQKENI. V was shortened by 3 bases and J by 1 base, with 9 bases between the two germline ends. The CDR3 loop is CASSPDGQNTEAFF. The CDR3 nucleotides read TGTGCCAGCTCACCTGATGGACAGAACACTGAAGCTTTCTTT.

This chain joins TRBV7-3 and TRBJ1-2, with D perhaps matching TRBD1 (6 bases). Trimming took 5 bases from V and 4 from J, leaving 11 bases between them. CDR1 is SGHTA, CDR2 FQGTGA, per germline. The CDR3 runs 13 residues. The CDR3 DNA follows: TGTGCCAGCAGCCCTACAGGGAGCTATGGCTACACCTTC. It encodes CASSPTGSYGYTF. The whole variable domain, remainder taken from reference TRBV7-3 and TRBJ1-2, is GAGVSQTPSNKVTEKGKYVELRCDPISGHTALYWYRQSLGQGPEFLIYFQGTGAADDSGLPNDRFFAVRPEGSVSTLKIQRTERGDSAVYLCASSPTGSYGYTFGSGTRLTVV.

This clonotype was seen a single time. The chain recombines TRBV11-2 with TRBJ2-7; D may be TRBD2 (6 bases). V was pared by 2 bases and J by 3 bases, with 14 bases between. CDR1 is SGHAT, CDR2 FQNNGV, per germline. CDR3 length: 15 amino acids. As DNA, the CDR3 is TGTGCCAGCAGCTTATTCTCGGGACTGGGCTACGAGCAGTACTTC. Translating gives CASSLFSGLGYEQYF.

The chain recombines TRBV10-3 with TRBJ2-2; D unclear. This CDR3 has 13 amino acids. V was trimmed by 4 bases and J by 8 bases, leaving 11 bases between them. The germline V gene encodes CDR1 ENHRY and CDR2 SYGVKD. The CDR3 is CAISAQRKGELFF. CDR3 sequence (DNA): TGTGCCATCAGTGCACAAAGGAAAGGGGAGCTGTTTTTT.